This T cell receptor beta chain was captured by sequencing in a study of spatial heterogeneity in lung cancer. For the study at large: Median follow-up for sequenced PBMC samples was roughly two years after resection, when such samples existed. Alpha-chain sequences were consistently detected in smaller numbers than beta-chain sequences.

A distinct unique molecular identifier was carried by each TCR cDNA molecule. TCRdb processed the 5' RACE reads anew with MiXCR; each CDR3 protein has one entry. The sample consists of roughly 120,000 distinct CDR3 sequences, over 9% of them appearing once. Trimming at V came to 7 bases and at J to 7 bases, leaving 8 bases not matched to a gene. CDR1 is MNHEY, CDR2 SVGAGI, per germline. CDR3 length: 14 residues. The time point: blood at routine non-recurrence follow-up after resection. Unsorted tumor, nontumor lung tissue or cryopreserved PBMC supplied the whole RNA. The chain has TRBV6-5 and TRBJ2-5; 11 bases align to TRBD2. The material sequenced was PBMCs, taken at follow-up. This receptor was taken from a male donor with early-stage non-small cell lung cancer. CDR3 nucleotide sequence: TGTGCCAGCAAATTAGCGGGGGGGATGGTGACCCAGTACTTC. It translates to CASKLAGGMVTQYF.